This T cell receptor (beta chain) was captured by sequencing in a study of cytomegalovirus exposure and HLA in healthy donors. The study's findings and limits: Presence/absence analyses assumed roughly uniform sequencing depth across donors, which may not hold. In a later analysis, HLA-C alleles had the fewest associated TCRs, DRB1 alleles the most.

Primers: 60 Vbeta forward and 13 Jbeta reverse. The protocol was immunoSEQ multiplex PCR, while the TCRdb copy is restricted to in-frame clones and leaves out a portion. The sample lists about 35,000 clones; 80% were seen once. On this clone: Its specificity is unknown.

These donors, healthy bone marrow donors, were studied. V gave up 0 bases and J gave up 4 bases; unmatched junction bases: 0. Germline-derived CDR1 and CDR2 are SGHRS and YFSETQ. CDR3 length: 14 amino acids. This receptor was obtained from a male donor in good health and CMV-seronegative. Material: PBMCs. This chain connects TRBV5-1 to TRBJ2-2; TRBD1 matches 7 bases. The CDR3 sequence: CASSLGTGTGELFF. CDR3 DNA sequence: TGCGCCAGCAGCTTGGGGACAGGCACCGGGGAGCTGTTTTTT.